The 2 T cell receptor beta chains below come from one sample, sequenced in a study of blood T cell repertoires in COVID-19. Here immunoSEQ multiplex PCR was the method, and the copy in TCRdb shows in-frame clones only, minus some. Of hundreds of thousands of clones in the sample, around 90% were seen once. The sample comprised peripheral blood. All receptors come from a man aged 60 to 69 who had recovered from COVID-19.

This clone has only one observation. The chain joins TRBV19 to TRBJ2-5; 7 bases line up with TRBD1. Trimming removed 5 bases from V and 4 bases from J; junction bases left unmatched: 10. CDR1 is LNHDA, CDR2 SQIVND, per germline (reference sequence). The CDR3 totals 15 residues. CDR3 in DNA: TGTGCCAGTAGTCCCCAAAGACAGGGTGGAGAGACCCAGTACTTC. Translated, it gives CASSPQRQGGETQYF.

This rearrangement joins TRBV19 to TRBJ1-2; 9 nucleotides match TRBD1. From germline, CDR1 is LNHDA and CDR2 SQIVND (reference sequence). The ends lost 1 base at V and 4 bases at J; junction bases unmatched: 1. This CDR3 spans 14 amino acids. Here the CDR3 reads CASSIADRGYGYTF. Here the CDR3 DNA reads TGTGCCAGTAGTATAGCGGACAGGGGCTATGGCTACACCTTC.